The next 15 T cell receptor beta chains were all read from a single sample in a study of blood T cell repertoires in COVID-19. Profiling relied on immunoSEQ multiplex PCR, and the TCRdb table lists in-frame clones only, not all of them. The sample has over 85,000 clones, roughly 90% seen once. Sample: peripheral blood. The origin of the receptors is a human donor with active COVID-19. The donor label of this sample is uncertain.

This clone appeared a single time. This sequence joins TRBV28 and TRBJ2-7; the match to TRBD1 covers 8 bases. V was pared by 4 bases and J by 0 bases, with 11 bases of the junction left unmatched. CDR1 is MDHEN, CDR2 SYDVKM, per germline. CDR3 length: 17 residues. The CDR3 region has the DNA TGTGCCAGCAGTTCCATTCCCGGGACAGGTTCCTCCTACGAGCAGTACTTC. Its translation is CASSSIPGTGSSYEQYF.

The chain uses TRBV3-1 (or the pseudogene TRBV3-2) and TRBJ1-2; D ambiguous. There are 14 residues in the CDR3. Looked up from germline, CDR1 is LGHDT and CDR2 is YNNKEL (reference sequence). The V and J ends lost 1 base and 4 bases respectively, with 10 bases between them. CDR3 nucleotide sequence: TGTGCCAGCAGCCAAGGAGGTGCCTTCTATGGCTACACCTTC. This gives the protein CASSQGGAFYGYTF.

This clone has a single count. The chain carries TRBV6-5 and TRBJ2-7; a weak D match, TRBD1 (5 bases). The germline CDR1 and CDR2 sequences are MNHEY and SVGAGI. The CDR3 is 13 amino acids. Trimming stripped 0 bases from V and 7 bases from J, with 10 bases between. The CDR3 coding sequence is TGTGCCAGCAGTTACTCAGGGCCAGGGGAGCAGTACTTC. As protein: CASSYSGPGEQYF.

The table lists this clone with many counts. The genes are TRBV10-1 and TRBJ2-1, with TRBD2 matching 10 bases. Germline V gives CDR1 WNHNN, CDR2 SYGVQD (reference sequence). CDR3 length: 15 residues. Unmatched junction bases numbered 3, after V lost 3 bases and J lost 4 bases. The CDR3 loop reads CASSDASGGYNEQFF. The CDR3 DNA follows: TGCGCCAGCAGTGATGCTAGCGGGGGATACAATGAGCAGTTCTTC.

DNA of the CDR3: TGTGCCAGCAGTAAACAGCCCACCCCTGAAAAACTGTTTTTT. It specifies CASSKQPTPEKLFF. The gene calls are TRBV28 and TRBJ1-4; D is unresolved. Germline CDR1 reads MDHEN; CDR2 reads SYDVKM. The CDR3 sequence is 14 residues long. Deletions cut 5 bases from V and 7 bases from J, with 14 bases between.

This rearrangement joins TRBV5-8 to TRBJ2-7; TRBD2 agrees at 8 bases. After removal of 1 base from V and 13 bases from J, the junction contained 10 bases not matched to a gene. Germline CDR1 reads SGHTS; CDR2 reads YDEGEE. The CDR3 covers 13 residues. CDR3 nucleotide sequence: TGTGCCAGCAGCTTGCCGGGAGGGGCCCAGTCATACTTC. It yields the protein CASSLPGGAQSYF.

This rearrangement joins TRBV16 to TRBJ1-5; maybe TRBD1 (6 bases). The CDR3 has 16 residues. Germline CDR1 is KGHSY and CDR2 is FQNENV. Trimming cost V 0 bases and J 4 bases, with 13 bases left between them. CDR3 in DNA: TGTGCCAGCAGCCAATCAGGGGGGGCAGGAAATCAGCCCCAGCATTTT. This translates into CASSQSGGAGNQPQHF.

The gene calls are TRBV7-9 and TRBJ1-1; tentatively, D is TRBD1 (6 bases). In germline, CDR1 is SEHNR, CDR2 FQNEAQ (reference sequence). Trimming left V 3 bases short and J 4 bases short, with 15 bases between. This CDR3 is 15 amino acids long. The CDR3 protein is CASSFALGRGTEAFF. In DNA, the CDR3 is TGTGCCAGCAGCTTTGCCCTTGGCAGGGGCACTGAAGCTTTCTTT.

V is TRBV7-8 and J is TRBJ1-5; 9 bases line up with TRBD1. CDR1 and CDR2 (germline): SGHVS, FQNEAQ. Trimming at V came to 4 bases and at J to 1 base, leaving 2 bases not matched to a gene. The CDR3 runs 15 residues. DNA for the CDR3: TGTGCCAGCAGCTCCGGGACAGGGAGCAATCAGCCCCAGCATTTT. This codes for CASSSGTGSNQPQHF.

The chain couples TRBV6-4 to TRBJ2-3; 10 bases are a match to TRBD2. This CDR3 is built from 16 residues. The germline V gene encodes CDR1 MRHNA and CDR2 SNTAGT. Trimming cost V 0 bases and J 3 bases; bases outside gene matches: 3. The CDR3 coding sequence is TGTGCCAGCAGTGACTCTAGCGGGGGGCCGACAGATACGCAGTATTTT. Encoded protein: CASSDSSGGPTDTQYF.

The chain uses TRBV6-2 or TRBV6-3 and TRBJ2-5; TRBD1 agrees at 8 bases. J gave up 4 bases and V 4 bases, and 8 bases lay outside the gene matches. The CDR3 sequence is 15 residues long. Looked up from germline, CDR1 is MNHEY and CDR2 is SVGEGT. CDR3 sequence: CASSFRAGGIETQYF. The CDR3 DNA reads TGTGCCAGCAGTTTCCGGGCAGGGGGCATAGAGACCCAGTACTTC.

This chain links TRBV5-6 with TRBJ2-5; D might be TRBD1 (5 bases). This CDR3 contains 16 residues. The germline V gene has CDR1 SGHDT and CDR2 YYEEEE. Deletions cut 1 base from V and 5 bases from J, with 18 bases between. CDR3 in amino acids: CASSLWGRPSWETQYF. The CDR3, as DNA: TGTGCCAGCAGCTTGTGGGGCAGGCCGTCGTGGGAGACCCAGTACTTC.

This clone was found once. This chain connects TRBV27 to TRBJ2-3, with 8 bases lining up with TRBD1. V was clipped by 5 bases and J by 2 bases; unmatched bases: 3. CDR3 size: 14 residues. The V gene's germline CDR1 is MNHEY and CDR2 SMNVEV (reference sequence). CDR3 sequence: CASSGQGLTDTQYF. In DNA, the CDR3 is TGTGCCAGCAGTGGACAGGGACTCACAGATACGCAGTATTTT.

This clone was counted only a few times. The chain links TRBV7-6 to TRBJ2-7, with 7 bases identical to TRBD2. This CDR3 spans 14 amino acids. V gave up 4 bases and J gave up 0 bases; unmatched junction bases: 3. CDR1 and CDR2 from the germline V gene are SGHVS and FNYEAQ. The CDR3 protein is CASSWGRDSYEQYF. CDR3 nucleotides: TGTGCCAGCAGCTGGGGGAGGGACTCCTACGAGCAGTACTTC.

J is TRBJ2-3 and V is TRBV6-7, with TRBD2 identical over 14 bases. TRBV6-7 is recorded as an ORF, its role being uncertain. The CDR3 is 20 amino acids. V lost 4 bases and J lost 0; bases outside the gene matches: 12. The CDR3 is CASSCRLAGGPLPSTDTQYF. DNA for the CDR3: TGTGCCAGCAGTTGCCGACTAGCGGGGGGGCCCCTCCCTAGCACAGATACGCAGTATTTT.